This T cell receptor (beta chain) is drawn from a study of T cell repertoires in ileal Crohn's disease. The data were produced by immunoSEQ multiplex PCR, yet TCRdb's version contains in-frame clones alone and is incomplete. This table has several thousand clones, around 87% appearing once. V shed 5 bases and J 8 bases; nucleotides not matched to a gene: 3. This CDR3 contains 12 residues. Germline V lookup: CDR1 LNHDA, CDR2 SQIVND (reference sequence). Turning to this clone: What it binds is not known.

Notes on the study in general: Active smokers at surgery had more clonal expansions than non-smokers.

The chain uses TRBV19 and TRBJ2-1; 7 bases fit TRBD1. The sequenced material came from ileal tissue. This receptor was obtained from an adult with Crohn's disease. The CDR3 loop is CASSVRGYEQFF. In DNA, the CDR3 is TGTGCCAGTAGTGTCAGGGGGTATGAGCAGTTCTTC.